The T cell receptor (beta chain) described here comes from a study of blood T cell repertoires in COVID-19. Looking at the study overall: The origin of the acute and convalescent COVID-19 samples was the United States, Italy and Spain. In each case, the material was cDNA or gDNA derived from T cells, B-cell-depleted T cells, or PBMCs.

V was pared by 3 bases and J by 3 bases, with 1 base of the junction left unmatched. Germline CDR1 and CDR2: LNHDA and SQIVND (reference sequence). The length of the CDR3 is 13 residues. How the authors handled the data: Amplification of reference gene primers provided the estimated nucleated cell counts. Using immunoSEQ multiplex PCR, the repertoire was profiled, and TCRdb retains in-frame clones only, with some absent. Clone size and the V and J calls come from that table; the DNA yielded D and trimming. The table lists 85,000 to 110,000 clones, about 90% of them singletons. This sequence was found in a human donor in a cohort sampled during active COVID-19. The V call is TRBV19, the J call TRBJ2-5; 7 bases line up with TRBD2. The sequencing sample was made of peripheral blood. The CDR3 reads CASSIRGEETQYF. The CDR3 DNA reads TGTGCCAGTAGTATTCGGGGGGAAGAGACCCAGTACTTC.